A selection of T cell receptor beta chains follows, all from one sample in a study of siplizumab effects on memory and regulatory T cells. The data were produced by immunoSEQ multiplex PCR, yet TCRdb's version contains in-frame clones alone and is incomplete. The repertoire holds 95,000 to 100,000 clones, with nearly 95% as singletons. What was sequenced was non-Treg CD4+ T cells sorted from blood. Every receptor here comes from a human donor in good health. CDR3s include the opening cysteine and the closing phenylalanine or tryptophan. Each record gives: CDR3 DNA, CDR3 protein, D gene, CDR3 length, V gene, clone size, J gene. The D gene is left open where the match is weak. Expanded clones are given a class, and other clones once, few, many or no size at all.

TGTGCCAGTAGTACCGCCCCCCGGTTCCAGGGCGGGTACGAGCAGTACTTC CASSTAPRFQGGYEQYF . 17 TRBV19 . TRBJ2-7
TGTGCCAGCAGCTCACTGCGCGGGTCTGGGGCCAACGTCCTGACTTTC CASSSLRGSGANVLTF . 16 TRBV7-3 . TRBJ2-6
TGTGCCAGCTCACCAAGCGACTCTCGGCAGACCCAGTACTTC CASSPSDSRQTQYF . 14 TRBV18 . TRBJ2-5
TGTGCCAGCAGCTTGGGGACTAGCGGGAGTCCAGAGACCCAGTACTTC CASSLGTSGSPETQYF TRBD2 16 TRBV7-2 once TRBJ2-5
TGTGCCTGGAGTGTAGAGCAAAAGGGGAACATTCAGTACTTC CAWSVEQKGNIQYF . 14 TRBV30 . TRBJ2-4
TGTGCCAGCAGCCCTCACGCTAGCGGGAGCACCTACAATGAGCAGTTCTTC CASSPHASGSTYNEQFF TRBD2 17 TRBV5-5 . TRBJ2-1
TGTGCCAGCAGGCTGACTAGCAGCAATGAGCAGTTCTTC CASRLTSSNEQFF TRBD2 13 TRBV7-2 . TRBJ2-1
TGTGCCAGCAGTCCCCGGGCGGCTAATGAAAAACTGTTTTTT CASSPRAANEKLFF . 14 TRBV6-5 . TRBJ1-4
TGTGCTAGCAGCTTAGCGAGCACATTACCGGGGGAGACCCAGTACTTC CASSLASTLPGETQYF . 16 TRBV7-7 . TRBJ2-5
TGCAGTGCTAGGGTTGACTATGGCTACACCTTC CSARVDYGYTF . 11 TRBV20-1 . TRBJ1-2
TGTGCCAGCAGTGTCGGCAATCAGCCCCAGCATTTT CASSVGNQPQHF . 12 TRBV2 once TRBJ1-5
TGTGCCAGCTCACCACCACAGGGGGCGCGAGTGGTGGAGGTTGAAAAACTGTTTTTT CASSPPQGARVVEVEKLFF TRBD1 19 TRBV18 . TRBJ1-4
TGTGCCAGTAGCCTCCGGGACGGCAGATACAATGAGCAGTTCTTC CASSLRDGRYNEQFF . 15 TRBV19 . TRBJ2-1
TGTGCCAGCAGCCCACCGCGTGGAAACACCATATATTTT CASSPPRGNTIYF . 13 TRBV6-5 . TRBJ1-3
TGTGCCAGCAGCTTAGAGTCCCCCCGGGGAGAGCAGTTCTTC CASSLESPRGEQFF . 14 TRBV7-2 . TRBJ2-1
TGTGCCTGGAGTTCCGGGGACCGGTCTCTTCACACCTTC CAWSSGDRSLHTF . 13 TRBV30 . TRBJ1-2
TGTGCCAGCAGCTCGACCGGACTAGTAGGGGATACGCAGTATTTT CASSSTGLVGDTQYF TRBD2 15 TRBV7-3 once TRBJ2-3